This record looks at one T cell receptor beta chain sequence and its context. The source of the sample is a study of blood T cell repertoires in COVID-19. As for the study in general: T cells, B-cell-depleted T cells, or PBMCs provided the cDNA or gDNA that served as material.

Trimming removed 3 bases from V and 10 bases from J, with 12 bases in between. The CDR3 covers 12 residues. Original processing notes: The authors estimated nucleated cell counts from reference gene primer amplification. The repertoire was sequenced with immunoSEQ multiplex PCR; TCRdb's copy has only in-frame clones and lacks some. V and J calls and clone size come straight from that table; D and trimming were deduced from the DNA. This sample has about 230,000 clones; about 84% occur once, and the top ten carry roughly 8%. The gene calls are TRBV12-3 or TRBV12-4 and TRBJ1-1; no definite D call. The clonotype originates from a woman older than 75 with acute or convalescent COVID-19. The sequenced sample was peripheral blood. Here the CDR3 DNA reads TGTGCCAGCAGTTTTACGTTCGGGGTAGCTTTCTTT. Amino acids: CASSFTFGVAFF.